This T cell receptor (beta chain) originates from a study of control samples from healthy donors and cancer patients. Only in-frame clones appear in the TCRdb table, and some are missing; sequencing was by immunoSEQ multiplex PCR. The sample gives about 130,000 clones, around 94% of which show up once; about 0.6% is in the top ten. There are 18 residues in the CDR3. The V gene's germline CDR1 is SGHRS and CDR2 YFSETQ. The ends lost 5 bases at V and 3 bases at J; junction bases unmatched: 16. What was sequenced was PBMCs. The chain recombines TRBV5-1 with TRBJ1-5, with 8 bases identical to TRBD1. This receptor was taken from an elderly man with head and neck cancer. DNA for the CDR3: TGCGCCAGCAGATTTGCGTTCCAGGGGGCCGGTTACAATCAGCCCCAGCATTTT. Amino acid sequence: CASRFAFQGAGYNQPQHF.